The 11 T cell receptor beta chains in this list originate from one sample, sequenced in a study of blood T cell repertoires in COVID-19. The data were produced by immunoSEQ multiplex PCR, yet TCRdb's version contains in-frame clones alone and is incomplete. This table has 250,000 to 350,000 clones, about 89% appearing once. The sample taken for sequencing was peripheral blood. The receptors come from a man aged 25-45 years with acute or convalescent COVID-19.

In its sample, this clone was seen once. This sequence joins TRBV7-3 and TRBJ2-7; 10 bases match TRBD2. The CDR3 spans 13 residues. Germline loops: CDR1 SGHTA, CDR2 FQGTGA. The junction had 3 bases not matched to a gene; V was cut back by 6 bases and J by 4 bases. CDR3 nucleotides: TGTGCCAGCAGTCCTAGCGGGGGTTACGAGCAGTACTTC. Protein: CASSPSGGYEQYF.

This chain uses TRBV4-1 with TRBJ2-2; D ambiguous. Trimming removed 2 bases at V and 9 bases at J, with 16 bases between. The V gene's germline CDR1 is MGHRA and CDR2 YSYEKL. The length of the CDR3 is 15 residues. CDR3: CASSQPLSISRELFF. Written as DNA, the CDR3 is TGCGCCAGCAGCCAACCCCTCTCTATCTCGAGGGAGCTGTTTTTT.

The chain carries TRBV28 and TRBJ2-7; maybe TRBD2 (6 bases). V was clipped by 4 bases and J by 3 bases, with 13 bases between them. Germline V gene data show CDR1 as MDHEN and CDR2 as SYDVKM. CDR3 length equals 14 residues. CDR3 in DNA: TGTGCCAGCAGTTCTCTGACTAGACTCTACGAGCAGTACTTC. Amino acid sequence: CASSSLTRLYEQYF. The variable domain in full, completed from reference TRBV28 and TRBJ2-7, reads DVKVTQSSRYLVKRTGEKVFLECVQDMDHENMFWYRQDPGLGLRLIYFSYDVKMKEKGDIPEGYSVSREKKERFSLILESASTNQTSMYLCASSSLTRLYEQYFGPGTRLTVT.

This clone was detected only once. The V call is TRBV7-9, the J call TRBJ1-1, with a tentative D call TRBD1 (6 bases). The CDR3 has 12 residues. In germline, CDR1 is SEHNR, CDR2 FQNEAQ (reference sequence). Trimming pared 3 bases from V and 10 bases from J, leaving 12 bases between. CDR3: CASSLSGVIAFF. The DNA of the CDR3 is TGTGCCAGCAGCTTGTCAGGGGTAATAGCTTTCTTT.

A few counts support this clone. The gene calls are TRBV12-5 and TRBJ1-1; maybe TRBD1 (5 bases). The CDR3 loop spans 15 amino acids. Germline lookup yields CDR1 LGHNT and CDR2 FRNRAP. V dropped 6 bases and J dropped 3 bases, with 17 bases sitting between them. The CDR3 region has the DNA TGTGCTAGTGGCCAGGGAGCAGGAGGGTACACTGAAGCTTTCTTT. Residues: CASGQGAGGYTEAFF.

This chain joins TRBV3-1 (or the pseudogene TRBV3-2) and TRBJ1-2; 7 bases match TRBD1. The CDR3 is 14 amino acids. After removal of 6 bases from V and 4 bases from J, the junction contained 8 bases not matched to a gene. Germline CDR1 is LGHDT and CDR2 is YNNKEL (reference sequence). The CDR3 here is CASRPTGTAYGYTF. The CDR3 region has the DNA TGTGCCAGCAGACCAACCGGGACAGCCTATGGCTACACCTTC.

V is TRBV19 and J is TRBJ2-5, with 15 bases matching TRBD2. V trimming: 10 bases; J trimming: 5 bases; junction bases outside the gene matches: 11. Germline CDR1 LNHDA, CDR2 SQIVND (reference sequence). The CDR3 is 16 residues long. The CDR3 coding sequence is TGTGCCACCGCGCCCGGACTAGCGGGAGGGTCGGAGACCCAGTACTTC. It is translated as CATAPGLAGGSETQYF. Looking up the rest from reference TRBV19 and TRBJ2-5 gives the full variable domain: DGGITQSPKYLFRKEGQNVTLSCEQNLNHDAMYWYRQDPGQGLRLIYYSQIVNDFQKGDIAEGYSVSREKKESFPLTVTSAQKNPTAFYLCATAPGLAGGSETQYFGPGTRLLVL.

This chain uses TRBV4-1 with TRBJ1-6, with TRBD1 identical over 9 bases. The germline V gene encodes CDR1 MGHRA and CDR2 YSYEKL. Unmatched junction bases numbered 1, after V lost 5 bases and J lost 5 bases. This CDR3 has 14 amino acids. The CDR3 nucleotides read TGCGCCAGCAGCAGGGACAGGGATAATTCACCCCTCCACTTT. It specifies CASSRDRDNSPLHF.

This clone has only one observation. The rearrangement uses TRBV7-2 and TRBJ2-4; the D gene is possibly TRBD2 (6 bases). Germline values: CDR1 SGHTA, CDR2 FQGNSA. V lost 3 bases, J lost 0 bases, and 12 bases lay in between. The CDR3 totals 16 residues. The CDR3 DNA reads TGTGCCAGCAGCTTCTGGGACTTCCGAGCCAAAAACATTCAGTACTTC. The encoded protein is CASSFWDFRAKNIQYF.

V gene TRBV24-1 combines with J gene TRBJ2-1, with a possible D match to TRBD2 (6 bases). The CDR3 covers 15 residues. V was clipped by 3 bases and J by 9 bases, with 17 bases between them. Germline V gives CDR1 KGHDR, CDR2 SFDVKD. The CDR3 DNA follows: TGTGCCACCAGTGATGTTCGACGGGAGAAAGGTGAGCAGTTCTTC. It yields the protein CATSDVRREKGEQFF.

The genes are TRBV28 and TRBJ1-2, with 7 positions matching TRBD1. This CDR3 spans 13 amino acids. Looked up from germline, CDR1 is MDHEN and CDR2 is SYDVKM. With V trimmed by 10 bases and J by 0 bases, 5 bases remained unmatched. CDR3 DNA: TGTGCCACTACGACAGGGTCTAACTATGGCTACACCTTC. It encodes CATTTGSNYGYTF.